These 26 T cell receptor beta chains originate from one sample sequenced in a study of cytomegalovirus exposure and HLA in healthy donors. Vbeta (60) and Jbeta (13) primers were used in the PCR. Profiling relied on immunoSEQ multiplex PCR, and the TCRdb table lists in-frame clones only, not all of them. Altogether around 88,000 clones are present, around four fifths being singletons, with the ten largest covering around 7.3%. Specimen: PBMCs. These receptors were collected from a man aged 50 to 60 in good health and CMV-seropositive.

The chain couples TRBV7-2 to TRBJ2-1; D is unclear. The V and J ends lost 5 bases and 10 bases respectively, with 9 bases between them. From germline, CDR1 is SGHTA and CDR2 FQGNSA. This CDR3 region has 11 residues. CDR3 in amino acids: CASSPYEEQFF. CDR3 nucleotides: TGTGCCAGCAGCCCCTACGAGGAGCAGTTCTTC.

CDR3 amino acids: CAWSVSHIYEQYF. The CDR3 DNA reads as TGTGCCTGGAGTGTAAGTCACATCTACGAGCAGTACTTC. The chain carries TRBV30 and TRBJ2-7, with no clear D. Trimming took 0 bases from V and 3 from J, leaving 9 bases between them. Germline V gene lookup returns CDR1 GTSNPN and CDR2 SVGIG (reference sequence). The CDR3 contains 13 residues.

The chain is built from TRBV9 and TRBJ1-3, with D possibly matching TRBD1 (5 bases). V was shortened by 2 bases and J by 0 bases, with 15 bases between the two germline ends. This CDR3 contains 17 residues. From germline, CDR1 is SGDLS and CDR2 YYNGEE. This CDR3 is CASSVGGSSSSGNTIYF. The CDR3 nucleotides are TGTGCCAGCAGCGTCGGGGGGTCGAGCTCCTCTGGAAACACCATATATTTT.

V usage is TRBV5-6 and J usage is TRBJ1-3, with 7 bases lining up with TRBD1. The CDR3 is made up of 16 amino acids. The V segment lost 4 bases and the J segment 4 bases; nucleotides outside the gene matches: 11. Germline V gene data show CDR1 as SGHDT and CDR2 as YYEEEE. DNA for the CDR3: TGTGCCAGCAGCCCTACGACAGGGCCTAGCGGAAACACCATATATTTT. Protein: CASSPTTGPSGNTIYF.

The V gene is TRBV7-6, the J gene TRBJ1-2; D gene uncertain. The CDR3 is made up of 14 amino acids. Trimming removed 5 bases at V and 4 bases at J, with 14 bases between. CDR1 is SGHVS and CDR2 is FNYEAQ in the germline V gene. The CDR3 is CASSPQRFAYGYTF. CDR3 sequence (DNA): TGTGCCAGCAGCCCCCAGCGGTTTGCCTATGGCTACACCTTC.

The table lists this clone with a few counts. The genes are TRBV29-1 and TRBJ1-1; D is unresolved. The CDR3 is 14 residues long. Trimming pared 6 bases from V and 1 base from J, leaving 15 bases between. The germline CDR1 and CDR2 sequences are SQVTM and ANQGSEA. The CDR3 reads CSVLDPGGNTEAFF. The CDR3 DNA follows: TGCAGCGTCTTGGACCCGGGAGGGAACACTGAAGCTTTCTTT.

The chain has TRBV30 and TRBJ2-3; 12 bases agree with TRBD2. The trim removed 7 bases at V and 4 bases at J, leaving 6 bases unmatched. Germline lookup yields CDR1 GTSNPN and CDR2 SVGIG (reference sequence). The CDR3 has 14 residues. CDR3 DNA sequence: TGTGCCTCGAGACTAGCGGGGGTCCCAGATACGCAGTATTTT. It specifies CASRLAGVPDTQYF.

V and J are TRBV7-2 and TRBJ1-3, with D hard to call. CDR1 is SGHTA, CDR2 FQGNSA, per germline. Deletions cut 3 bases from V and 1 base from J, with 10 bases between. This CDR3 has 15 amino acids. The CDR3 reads CASSFEAGSGNTIYF. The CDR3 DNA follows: TGTGCCAGCAGCTTTGAAGCCGGGTCTGGAAACACCATATATTTT.

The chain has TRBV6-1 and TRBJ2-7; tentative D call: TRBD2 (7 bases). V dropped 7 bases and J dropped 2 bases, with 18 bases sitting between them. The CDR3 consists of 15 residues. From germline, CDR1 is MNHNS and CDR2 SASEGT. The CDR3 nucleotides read TGTGCCAGCATCCTCGCCGCGGGGGCGGCCTACGAGCAGTACTTC. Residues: CASILAAGAAYEQYF.

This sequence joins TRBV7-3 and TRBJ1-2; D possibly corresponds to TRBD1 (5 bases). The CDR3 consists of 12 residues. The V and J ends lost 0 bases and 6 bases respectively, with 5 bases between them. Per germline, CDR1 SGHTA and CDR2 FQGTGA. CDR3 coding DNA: TGTGCCAGCAGCTTAACAGGGGATGGCTACACCTTC. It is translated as CASSLTGDGYTF.

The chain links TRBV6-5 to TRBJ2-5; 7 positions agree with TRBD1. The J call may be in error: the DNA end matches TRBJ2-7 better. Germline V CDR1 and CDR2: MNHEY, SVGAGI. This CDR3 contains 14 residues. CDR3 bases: TGTGCCAGCAGCTGGACAGGCCCGCCCTACGAGCAGTACTTC. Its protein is CASSWTGPPYEQYF.

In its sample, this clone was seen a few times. In DNA, the CDR3 is TGTGCCAGCAGTTTGGACGGGGAGAGGACCCTCCACTTT. It is translated as CASSLDGERTLHF. The chain recombines TRBV6-5 with TRBJ1-6; D gene ambiguous. V lost 4 bases and J lost 14, with 15 bases in between. In germline, CDR1 is MNHEY, CDR2 SVGAGI. The CDR3 sequence is 13 residues long.

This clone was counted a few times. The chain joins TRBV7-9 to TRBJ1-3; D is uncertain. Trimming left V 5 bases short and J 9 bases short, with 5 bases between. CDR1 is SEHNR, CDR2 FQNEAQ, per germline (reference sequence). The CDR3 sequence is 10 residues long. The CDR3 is CASSGGTIYF. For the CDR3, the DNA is TGTGCCAGCAGCGGCGGCACCATATATTTT.

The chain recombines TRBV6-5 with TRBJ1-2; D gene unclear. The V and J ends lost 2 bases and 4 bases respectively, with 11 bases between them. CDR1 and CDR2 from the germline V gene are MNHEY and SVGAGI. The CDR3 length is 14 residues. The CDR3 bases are TGTGCCAGCAGTTACGGCAGCGGGGTCTATGGCTACACCTTC. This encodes CASSYGSGVYGYTF.

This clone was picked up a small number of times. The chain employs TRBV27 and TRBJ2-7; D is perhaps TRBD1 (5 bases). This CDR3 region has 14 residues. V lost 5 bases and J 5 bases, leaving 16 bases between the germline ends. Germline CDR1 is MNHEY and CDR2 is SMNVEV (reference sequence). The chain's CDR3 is CASSTYYDSHEQYF. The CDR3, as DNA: TGTGCCAGCAGTACTTACTACGACAGCCACGAGCAGTACTTC.

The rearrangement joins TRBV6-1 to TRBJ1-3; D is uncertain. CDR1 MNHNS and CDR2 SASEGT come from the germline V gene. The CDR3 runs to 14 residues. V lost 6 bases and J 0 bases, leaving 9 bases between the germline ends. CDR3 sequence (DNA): TGTGCCAGCAGGCAGACTAACTCTGGAAACACCATATATTTT. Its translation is CASRQTNSGNTIYF.

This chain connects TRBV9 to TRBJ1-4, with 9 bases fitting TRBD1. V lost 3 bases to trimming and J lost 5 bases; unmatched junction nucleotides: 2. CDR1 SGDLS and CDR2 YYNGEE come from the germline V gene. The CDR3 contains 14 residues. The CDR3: CASSATGGNEKLFF. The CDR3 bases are TGTGCCAGCAGCGCAACAGGGGGCAATGAAAAACTGTTTTTT.

CDR3 in DNA: TGTGCCAGCAGCGCTAGCGGAGGCGGTGAGCAGTTCTTC. Translated: CASSASGGGEQFF. This chain connects TRBV6-1 to TRBJ2-1, with 7 bases identical to TRBD2. CDR3 size: 13 residues. From germline, CDR1 is MNHNS and CDR2 SASEGT. With V trimmed by 6 bases and J by 9 bases, 8 bases remained unmatched.

The CDR3 reads CATHSGGYGYTF. CDR3 bases: TGTGCCACCCATTCAGGGGGCTATGGCTACACCTTC. This chain links TRBV19 with TRBJ1-2; 7 bases line up with TRBD1. V was clipped by 10 bases and J by 4 bases; unmatched bases: 6. The CDR3 extends over 12 amino acids. Looked up from germline, CDR1 is LNHDA and CDR2 is SQIVND (reference sequence). Looking up the rest from reference TRBV19 and TRBJ1-2 gives the full variable domain: DGGITQSPKYLFRKEGQNVTLSCEQNLNHDAMYWYRQDPGQGLRLIYYSQIVNDFQKGDIAEGYSVSREKKESFPLTVTSAQKNPTAFYLCATHSGGYGYTFGSGTRLTVV.

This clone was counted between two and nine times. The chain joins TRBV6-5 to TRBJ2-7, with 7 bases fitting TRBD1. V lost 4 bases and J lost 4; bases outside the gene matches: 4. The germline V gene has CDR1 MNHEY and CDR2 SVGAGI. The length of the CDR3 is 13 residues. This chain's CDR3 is CASSSGTDYEQYF. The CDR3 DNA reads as TGTGCCAGCAGTTCCGGGACAGATTACGAGCAGTACTTC.

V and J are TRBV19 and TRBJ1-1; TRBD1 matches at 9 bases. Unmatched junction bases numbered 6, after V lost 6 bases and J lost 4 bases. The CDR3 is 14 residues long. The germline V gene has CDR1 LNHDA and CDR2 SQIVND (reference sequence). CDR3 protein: CASRLGQGFTEAFF. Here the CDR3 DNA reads TGTGCCAGTAGATTAGGACAGGGGTTCACTGAAGCTTTCTTT. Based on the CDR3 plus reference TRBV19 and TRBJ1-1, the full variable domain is DGGITQSPKYLFRKEGQNVTLSCEQNLNHDAMYWYRQDPGQGLRLIYYSQIVNDFQKGDIAEGYSVSREKKESFPLTVTSAQKNPTAFYLCASRLGQGFTEAFFGQGTRLTVV.

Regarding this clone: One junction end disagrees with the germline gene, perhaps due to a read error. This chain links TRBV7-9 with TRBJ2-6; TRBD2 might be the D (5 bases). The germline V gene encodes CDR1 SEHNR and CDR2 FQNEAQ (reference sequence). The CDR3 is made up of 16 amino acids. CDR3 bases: TGTTCCAGCAGCACCGGAGGCCACTCTGGGGCCAACGTCCTGACTTTC. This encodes CSSSTGGHSGANVLTF.

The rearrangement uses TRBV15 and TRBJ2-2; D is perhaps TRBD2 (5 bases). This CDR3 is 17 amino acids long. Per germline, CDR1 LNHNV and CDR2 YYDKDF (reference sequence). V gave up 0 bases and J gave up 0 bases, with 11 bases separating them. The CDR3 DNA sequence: TGTGCCACCAGCAGAGATCATAGTAGCGCGAACACCGGGGAGCTGTTTTTT. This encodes CATSRDHSSANTGELFF.

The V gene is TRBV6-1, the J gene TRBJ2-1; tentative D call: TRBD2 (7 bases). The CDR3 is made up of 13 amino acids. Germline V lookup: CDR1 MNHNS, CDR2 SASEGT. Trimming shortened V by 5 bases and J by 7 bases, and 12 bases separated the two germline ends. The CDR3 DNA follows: TGTGCCAGCAGTAGAGGGGGGGGGAATGAGCAGTTCTTC. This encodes CASSRGGGNEQFF.

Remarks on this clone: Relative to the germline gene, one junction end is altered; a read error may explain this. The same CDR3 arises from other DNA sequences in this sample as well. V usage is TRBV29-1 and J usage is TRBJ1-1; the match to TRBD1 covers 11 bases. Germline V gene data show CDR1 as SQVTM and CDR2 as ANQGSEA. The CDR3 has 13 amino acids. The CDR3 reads CSAEGTGGNEAFF. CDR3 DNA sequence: TGCAGCGCCGAGGGGACAGGGGGTAATGAAGCCTTCTTT.

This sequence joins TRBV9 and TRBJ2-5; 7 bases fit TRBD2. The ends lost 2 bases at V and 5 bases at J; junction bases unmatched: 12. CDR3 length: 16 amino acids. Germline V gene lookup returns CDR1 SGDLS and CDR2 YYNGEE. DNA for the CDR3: TGTGCCAGCAGCGTGTCTGGAAGTTGGGGAGGGGAGACCCAGTACTTC. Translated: CASSVSGSWGGETQYF.